Presented here are 5 T cell receptor beta chains from one specimen sequenced in a study of blood T cell repertoires in COVID-19. Sequenced by immunoSEQ multiplex PCR; TCRdb stores in-frame clones only, minus some. The table shows about 350,000 clones, with approximately 89% occurring only once. Sample: peripheral blood. The receptors were gathered from a woman younger than 30 who had recovered from COVID-19.

This chain connects TRBV19 to TRBJ2-1; 7 positions agree with TRBD2. The junction had 16 bases not matched to a gene; V was cut back by 10 bases and J by 4 bases. This CDR3 has 16 amino acids. Looked up from germline, CDR1 is LNHDA and CDR2 is SQIVND (reference sequence). CDR3 in DNA: TGTGCCACCGGACTAGAAACTATCTTAGGATACAATGAGCAGTTCTTC. Translated: CATGLETILGYNEQFF.

The chain joins TRBV19 to TRBJ2-3; perhaps TRBD2 as D (5 bases). This CDR3 has 16 amino acids. V was shortened by 3 bases and J by 0 bases, with 13 bases between the two germline ends. Per the germline V gene, CDR1 is LNHDA and CDR2 is SQIVND (reference sequence). The CDR3 DNA sequence: TGTGCCAGTAGTATTCTGGCGGGTGCTAGCACAGATACGCAGTATTTT. Amino acid sequence: CASSILAGASTDTQYF.

The rearrangement joins TRBV15 to TRBJ1-1, with D unresolved. The CDR3 runs to 14 residues. V dropped 5 bases and J dropped 1 base, with 11 bases sitting between them. Germline V gives CDR1 LNHNV, CDR2 YYDKDF (reference sequence). CDR3 DNA sequence: TGTGCCACCAGCGAGGAAACACCGAACACTGAAGCTTTCTTT. Translated: CATSEETPNTEAFF.

This clone was observed once. V and J are TRBV2 and TRBJ2-1, with D maybe TRBD1 (6 bases). The V end was cut by 1 base, the J end by 9 bases, with 7 bases between. Per germline, CDR1 SNHLY and CDR2 FYNNEI. The CDR3 is 12 residues long. CDR3 nucleotide sequence: TGTGCCAGCAGTGAAGTAGGGGGTGAGCAGTTCTTC. It codes for CASSEVGGEQFF.

The V gene is TRBV6-2 or TRBV6-3, the J gene TRBJ2-3; no clear D gene. This CDR3 region has 13 residues. Germline loops: CDR1 MNHEY, CDR2 SVGEGT. Deletions cut 0 bases from V and 9 bases from J, with 10 bases between. For the CDR3, the DNA is TGTGCCAGCAGTTACTCGAACTACGGCACGCAGTATTTT. Translated, it gives CASSYSNYGTQYF.